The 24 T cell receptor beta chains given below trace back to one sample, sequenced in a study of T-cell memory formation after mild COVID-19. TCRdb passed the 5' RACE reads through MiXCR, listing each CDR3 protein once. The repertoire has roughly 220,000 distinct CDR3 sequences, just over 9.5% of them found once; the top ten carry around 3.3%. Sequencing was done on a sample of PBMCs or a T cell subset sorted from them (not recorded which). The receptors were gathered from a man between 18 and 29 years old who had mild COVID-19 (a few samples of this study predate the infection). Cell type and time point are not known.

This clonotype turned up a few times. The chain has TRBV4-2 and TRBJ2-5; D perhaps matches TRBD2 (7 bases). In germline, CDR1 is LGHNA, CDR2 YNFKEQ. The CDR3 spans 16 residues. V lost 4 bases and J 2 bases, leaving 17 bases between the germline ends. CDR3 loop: CASSPSLGGGQETQYF. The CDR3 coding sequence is TGTGCCAGCAGCCCTTCGTTAGGGGGAGGGCAAGAGACCCAGTACTTC.

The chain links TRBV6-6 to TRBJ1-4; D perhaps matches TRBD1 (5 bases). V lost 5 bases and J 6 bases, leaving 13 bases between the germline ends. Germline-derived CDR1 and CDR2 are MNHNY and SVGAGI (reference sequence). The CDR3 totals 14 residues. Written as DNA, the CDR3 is TGTGCCAGCAGTCACCGGGACGTCTATGAAAAACTGTTTTTT. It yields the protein CASSHRDVYEKLFF.

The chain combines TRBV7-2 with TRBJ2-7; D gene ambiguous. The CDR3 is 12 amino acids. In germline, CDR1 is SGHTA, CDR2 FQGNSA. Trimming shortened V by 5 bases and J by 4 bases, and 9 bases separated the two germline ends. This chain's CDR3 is CASSRRSYEQYF. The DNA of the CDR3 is TGTGCCAGCAGCCGGCGGTCTTACGAGCAGTACTTC. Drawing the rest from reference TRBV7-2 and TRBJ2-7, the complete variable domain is GAGVSQSPSNKVTEKGKDVELRCDPISGHTALYWYRQSLGQGLEFLIYFQGNSAPDKSGLPSDRFSAERTGGSVSTLTIQRTQQEDSAVYLCASSRRSYEQYFGPGTRLTVT.

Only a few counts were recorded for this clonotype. Written as DNA, the CDR3 is TGTGCCAGCAGGGGGACAGGGCAAGAGACCCAGTACTTC. It codes for CASRGTGQETQYF. The chain recombines TRBV6-2 or TRBV6-3 with TRBJ2-5, with 9 bases fitting TRBD1. V was pared by 6 bases and J by 2 bases, with 1 base of the junction left unmatched. This CDR3 is built from 13 residues. Germline values: CDR1 MNHEY, CDR2 SVGEGT.

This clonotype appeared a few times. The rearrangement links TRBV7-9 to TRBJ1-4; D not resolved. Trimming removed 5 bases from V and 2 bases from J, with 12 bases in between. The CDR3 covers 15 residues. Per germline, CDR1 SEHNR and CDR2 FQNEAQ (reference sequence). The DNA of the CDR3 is TGTGCCAGCAGCCGAGCCGGGAGTACTAATGAAAAACTGTTTTTT. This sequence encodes CASSRAGSTNEKLFF.

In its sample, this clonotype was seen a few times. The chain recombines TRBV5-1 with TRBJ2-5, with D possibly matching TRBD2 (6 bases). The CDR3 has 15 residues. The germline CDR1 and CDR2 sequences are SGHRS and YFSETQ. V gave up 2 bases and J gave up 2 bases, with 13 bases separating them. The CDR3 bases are TGCGCCAGCAGCTTCGGGAGTTCCCTTCAAGAGACCCAGTACTTC. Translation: CASSFGSSLQETQYF.

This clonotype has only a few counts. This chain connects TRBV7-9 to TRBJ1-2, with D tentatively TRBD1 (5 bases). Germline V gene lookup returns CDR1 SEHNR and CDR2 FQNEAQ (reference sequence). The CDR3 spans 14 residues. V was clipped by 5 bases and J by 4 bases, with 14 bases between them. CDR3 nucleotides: TGTGCCAGCAGCACTAGCGCAGGGAGCTATGGCTACACCTTC. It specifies CASSTSAGSYGYTF.

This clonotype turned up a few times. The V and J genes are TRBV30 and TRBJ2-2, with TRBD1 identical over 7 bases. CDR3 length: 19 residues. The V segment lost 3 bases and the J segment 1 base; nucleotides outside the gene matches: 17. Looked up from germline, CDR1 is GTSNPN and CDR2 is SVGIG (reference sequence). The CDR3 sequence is CAWRGDISLRGRNTGELFF. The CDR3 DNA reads TGTGCCTGGAGAGGGGACATTTCCTTGAGGGGGCGGAACACCGGGGAGCTGTTTTTT.

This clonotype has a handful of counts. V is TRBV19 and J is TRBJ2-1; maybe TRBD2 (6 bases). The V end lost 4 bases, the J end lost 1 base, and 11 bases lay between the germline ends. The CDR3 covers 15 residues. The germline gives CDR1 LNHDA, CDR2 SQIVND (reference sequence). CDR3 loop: CASSRRGLSYNEQFF. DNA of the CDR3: TGTGCCAGTAGTAGGAGGGGCCTATCCTACAATGAGCAGTTCTTC. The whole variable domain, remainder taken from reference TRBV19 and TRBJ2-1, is DGGITQSPKYLFRKEGQNVTLSCEQNLNHDAMYWYRQDPGQGLRLIYYSQIVNDFQKGDIAEGYSVSREKKESFPLTVTSAQKNPTAFYLCASSRRGLSYNEQFFGPGTRLTVL.

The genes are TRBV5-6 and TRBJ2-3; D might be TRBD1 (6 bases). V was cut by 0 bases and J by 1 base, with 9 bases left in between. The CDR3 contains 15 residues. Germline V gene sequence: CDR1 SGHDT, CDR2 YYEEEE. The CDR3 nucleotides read TGTGCCAGCAGCTTGGGGGGGCGGGGCACAGATACGCAGTATTTT. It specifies CASSLGGRGTDTQYF.

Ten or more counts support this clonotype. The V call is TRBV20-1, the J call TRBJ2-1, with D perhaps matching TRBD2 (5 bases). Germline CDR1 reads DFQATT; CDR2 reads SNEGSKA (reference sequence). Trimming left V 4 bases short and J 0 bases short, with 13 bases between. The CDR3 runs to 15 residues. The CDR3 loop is CSAKSGESSYNEQFF. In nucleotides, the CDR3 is TGCAGTGCTAAAAGCGGCGAGAGCTCCTACAATGAGCAGTTCTTC.

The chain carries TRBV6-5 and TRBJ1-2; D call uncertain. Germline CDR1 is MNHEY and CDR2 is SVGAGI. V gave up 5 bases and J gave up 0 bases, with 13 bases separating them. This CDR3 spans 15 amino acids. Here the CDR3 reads CASSPIGRPNYGYTF. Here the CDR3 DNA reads TGTGCCAGCAGTCCCATAGGACGGCCTAACTATGGCTACACCTTC.

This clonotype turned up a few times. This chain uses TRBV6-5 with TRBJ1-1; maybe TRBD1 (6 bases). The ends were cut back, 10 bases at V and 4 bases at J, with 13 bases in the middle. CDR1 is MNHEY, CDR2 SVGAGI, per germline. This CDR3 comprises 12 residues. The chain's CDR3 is CATKGVSTEAFF. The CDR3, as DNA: TGTGCCACCAAGGGGGTCAGCACTGAAGCTTTCTTT.

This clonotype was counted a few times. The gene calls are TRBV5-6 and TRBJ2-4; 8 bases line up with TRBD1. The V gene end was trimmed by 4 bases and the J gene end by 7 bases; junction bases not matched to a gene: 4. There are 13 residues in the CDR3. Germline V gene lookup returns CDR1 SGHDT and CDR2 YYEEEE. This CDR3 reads CASSAGQGNIQYF. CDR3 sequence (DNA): TGTGCCAGCAGCGCCGGACAGGGTAACATTCAGTACTTC.

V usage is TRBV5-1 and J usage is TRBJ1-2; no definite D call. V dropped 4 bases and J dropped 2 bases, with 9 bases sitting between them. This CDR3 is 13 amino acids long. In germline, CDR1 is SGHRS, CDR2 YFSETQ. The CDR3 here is CASSKAQNYGYTF. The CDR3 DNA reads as TGCGCCAGCAGCAAGGCCCAAAACTATGGCTACACCTTC. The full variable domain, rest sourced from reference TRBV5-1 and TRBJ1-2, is KAGVTQTPRYLIKTRGQQVTLSCSPISGHRSVSWYQQTPGQGLQFLFEYFSETQRNKGNFPGRFSGRQFSNSRSEMNVSTLELGDSALYLCASSKAQNYGYTFGSGTRLTVV.

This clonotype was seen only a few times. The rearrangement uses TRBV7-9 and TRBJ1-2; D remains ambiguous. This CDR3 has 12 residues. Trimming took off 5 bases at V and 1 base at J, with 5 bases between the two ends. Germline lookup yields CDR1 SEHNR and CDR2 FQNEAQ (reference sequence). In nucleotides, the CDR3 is TGTGCCAGCAGCGCCATTAACTATGGCTACACCTTC. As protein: CASSAINYGYTF. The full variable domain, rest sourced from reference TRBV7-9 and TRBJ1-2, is DTGVSQNPRHKITKRGQNVTFRCDPISEHNRLYWYRQTLGQGPEFLTYFQNEAQLEKSRLLSDRFSAERPKGSFSTLEIQRTEQGDSAMYLCASSAINYGYTFGSGTRLTVV.

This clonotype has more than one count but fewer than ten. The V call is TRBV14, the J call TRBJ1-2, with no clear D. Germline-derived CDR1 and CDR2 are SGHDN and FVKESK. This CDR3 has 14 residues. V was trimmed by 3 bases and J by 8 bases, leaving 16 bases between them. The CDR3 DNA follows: TGTGCCAGCAGCCATCGGCCGAATCCAGAAGGCTACACCTTC. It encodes CASSHRPNPEGYTF.

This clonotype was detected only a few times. Written as DNA, the CDR3 is TGTGCCAGCGAGTCAGTAAACACTGAAGCTTTCTTT. This translates into CASESVNTEAFF. This chain uses TRBV28 with TRBJ1-1; D remains ambiguous. The germline V and J ends were trimmed by 8 bases and 2 bases, with 9 bases remaining between them. CDR3 length equals 12 residues. Germline loops: CDR1 MDHEN, CDR2 SYDVKM.

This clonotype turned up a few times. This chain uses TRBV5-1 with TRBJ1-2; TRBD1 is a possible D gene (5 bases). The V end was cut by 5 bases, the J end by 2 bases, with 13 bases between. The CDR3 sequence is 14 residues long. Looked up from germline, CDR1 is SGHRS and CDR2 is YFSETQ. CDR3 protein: CASSFVGGNYGYTF. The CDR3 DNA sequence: TGCGCCAGCAGTTTTGTCGGGGGAAACTATGGCTACACCTTC.

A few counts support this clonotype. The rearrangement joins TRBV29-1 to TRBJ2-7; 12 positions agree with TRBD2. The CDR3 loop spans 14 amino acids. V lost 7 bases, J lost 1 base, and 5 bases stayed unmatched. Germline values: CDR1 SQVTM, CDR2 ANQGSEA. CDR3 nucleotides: TGCAGCGCGACAGGACTAGCGGGGTCCTACGAGCAGTACTTC. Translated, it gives CSATGLAGSYEQYF.

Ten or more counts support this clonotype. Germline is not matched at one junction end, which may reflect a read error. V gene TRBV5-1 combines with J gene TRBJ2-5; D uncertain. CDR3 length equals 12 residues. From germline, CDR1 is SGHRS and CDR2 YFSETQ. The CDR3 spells CASSLGQETQYF. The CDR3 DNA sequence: TGTGCCAGCAGCTTAGGGCAAGAGACCCAGTACTTC.

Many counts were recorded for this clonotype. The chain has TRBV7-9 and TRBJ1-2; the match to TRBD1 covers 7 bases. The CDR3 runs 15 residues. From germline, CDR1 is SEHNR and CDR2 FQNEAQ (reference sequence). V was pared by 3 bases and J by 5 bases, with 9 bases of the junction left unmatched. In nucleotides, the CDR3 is TGTGCCAGCAGCTTTGGGAGAGGGGGCGCTTATGGCTACACCTTC. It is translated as CASSFGRGGAYGYTF.

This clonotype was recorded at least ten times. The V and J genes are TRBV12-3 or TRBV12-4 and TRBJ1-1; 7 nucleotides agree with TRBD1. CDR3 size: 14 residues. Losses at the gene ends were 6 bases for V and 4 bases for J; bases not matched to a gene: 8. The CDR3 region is CASSPQGLGTEAFF. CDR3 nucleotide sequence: TGTGCCAGCAGCCCACAGGGGCTTGGCACTGAAGCTTTCTTT.

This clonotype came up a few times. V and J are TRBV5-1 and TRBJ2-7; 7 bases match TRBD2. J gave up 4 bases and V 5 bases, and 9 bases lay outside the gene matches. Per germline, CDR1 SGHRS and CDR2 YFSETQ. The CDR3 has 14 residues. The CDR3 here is CASRATGGDYEQYF. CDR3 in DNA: TGCGCCAGCAGAGCAACGGGGGGAGATTACGAGCAGTACTTC.